Below are 13 T cell receptor beta chains sequenced from a single sample in a study of regulatory T cells in long-lasting Graves disease. With iRepertoire HTBI primers and Arm-PCR of CDR3 regions, TCR beta libraries were built. TCRdb processed the multiplex PCR reads anew with MiXCR; each CDR3 protein has one entry. This table holds roughly 400,000 distinct CDR3 sequences, roughly 21% found once. As for time point: persistent/refractory GD, antithyroid drugs over 5 years with positive TRAb. The TCR library was made from RNA extracted from PBMCs. The material sequenced was peripheral blood mononuclear cells (PBMCs), taken when the disease was refractory, from a patient treated with antithyroid drugs. These receptor sequences come from a female donor with Graves disease.

The gene calls are TRBV5-1 and TRBJ2-4, with TRBD2 matching over 10 bases. V lost 6 bases to trimming and J lost 8 bases; unmatched junction nucleotides: 14. CDR1 SGHRS and CDR2 YFSETQ come from the germline V gene. This CDR3 region has 16 residues. CDR3 amino acids: CASNPRPSGSFDIQYF. The CDR3 DNA is TGCGCCAGCAACCCCCGTCCTAGCGGGAGTTTTGACATTCAGTACTTC.

This clonotype was counted between two and nine times. The chain uses TRBV3-1 and TRBJ2-7; 7 positions match TRBD2. From germline, CDR1 is LGHDT and CDR2 YNNKEL (reference sequence). Germline trimming cut 5 bases from V and 5 bases from J; bases unmatched to any gene: 9. The CDR3 length is 14 residues. The CDR3: CASSSSGTPDEQYF. CDR3 coding DNA: TGTGCCAGCAGCTCGAGCGGGACCCCTGACGAGCAGTACTTC.

This rearrangement joins TRBV12-3 or TRBV12-4 to TRBJ2-2, with D possibly TRBD2 on 5 matching bases. The CDR3 is 14 amino acids. Trimming left V 5 bases short and J 8 bases short, with 15 bases between. CDR3 nucleotide sequence: TGTGCCAGCAGTGAAGCAAAGCGGTTGGGGGAGCTGTTTTTT. This gives the protein CASSEAKRLGELFF.

This clonotype showed up many times. The chain links TRBV28 to TRBJ2-7, with a possible D match to TRBD1 (6 bases). V lost 7 bases, J lost 4 bases, and 17 bases lay in between. CDR3 length: 14 residues. Per germline, CDR1 MDHEN and CDR2 SYDVKM. The CDR3 coding sequence is TGTGCCAGCATTGCCAGGGGCAATAAGTACGAGCAGTACTTC. Encoded protein: CASIARGNKYEQYF.

This clonotype was seen ten or more times. The J gene is TRBJ2-5, the V gene TRBV2; D call uncertain. CDR3 length: 13 amino acids. The V gene's germline CDR1 is SNHLY and CDR2 FYNNEI. Deletions cut 4 bases from V and 2 bases from J, with 8 bases between. The CDR3, as DNA: TGTGCCAGCAGTGTTTACGCTCAAGAGACCCAGTACTTC. Translation: CASSVYAQETQYF.

The sample holds many counts of this clonotype. This chain joins TRBV9 and TRBJ2-7, with D maybe TRBD2 (6 bases). V shed 0 bases and J shed 1 base, with 11 bases lying between them. Germline assignment: CDR1 SGDLS and CDR2 YYNGEE. There are 15 residues in the CDR3. CDR3 region: CASSVDGGLSYEQYF. The CDR3 DNA reads as TGTGCCAGCAGCGTAGACGGAGGGCTTTCCTACGAGCAGTACTTC.

This clonotype was seen at least ten times. For the CDR3, the DNA is TGTGCCAGCATCGAGTCAGTTAATTCACCCCTCCACTTT. Its translation is CASIESVNSPLHF. This chain joins TRBV2 and TRBJ1-6, with D unclear. This CDR3 has 13 amino acids. Trimming cost V 7 bases and J 6 bases, with 10 bases left between them. The germline V gene has CDR1 SNHLY and CDR2 FYNNEI. The variable domain in full, completed from reference TRBV2 and TRBJ1-6, reads EPEVTQTPSHQVTQMGQEVILRCVPISNHLYFYWYRQILGQKVEFLVSFYNNEISEKSEIFDDQFSVERPDGSNFTLKIRSTKLEDSAMYFCASIESVNSPLHFGNGTRLTVT.

This clonotype appeared many times. This rearrangement joins TRBV10-2 to TRBJ2-7; 9 bases align to TRBD2. The V and J ends lost 3 bases and 0 bases, in that order; junction bases with no gene match: 3. CDR3 size: 15 residues. Looked up from germline, CDR1 is WSHSY and CDR2 is SAAADI. The CDR3 nucleotides read TGCGCCAGCAGTGATTCGACTAGCGGCTCCTACGAGCAGTACTTC. Protein: CASSDSTSGSYEQYF.

This clonotype was seen repeatedly, ten times or more. CDR3 nucleotide sequence: TGTGCCAGCAGTTTCTCCACAGATACGCAGTATTTT. Amino acid sequence: CASSFSTDTQYF. This rearrangement joins TRBV28 to TRBJ2-3; D unresolved. V was pared by 3 bases and J by 2 bases, with 3 bases between. Germline CDR1 is MDHEN and CDR2 is SYDVKM. The CDR3 spans 12 residues. The variable domain in full, completed from reference TRBV28 and TRBJ2-3, reads DVKVTQSSRYLVKRTGEKVFLECVQDMDHENMFWYRQDPGLGLRLIYFSYDVKMKEKGDIPEGYSVSREKKERFSLILESASTNQTSMYLCASSFSTDTQYFGPGTRLTVL.

This chain connects TRBV9 to TRBJ2-6; D perhaps matches TRBD1 (6 bases). Germline V gene sequence: CDR1 SGDLS, CDR2 YYNGEE. Trimming stripped 4 bases from V and 0 bases from J, with 11 bases between. This CDR3 has 16 amino acids. The CDR3 sequence: CASSIDRISGANVLTF. The CDR3 DNA reads TGTGCCAGCAGCATCGACAGGATCTCTGGGGCCAACGTCCTGACTTTC.

The count of this clonotype is one. This sequence joins TRBV6-5 and TRBJ2-1; tentative D call: TRBD1 (6 bases). CDR3 size: 15 residues. The ends were cut back, 2 bases at V and 5 bases at J, with 13 bases in the middle. Germline V gene data show CDR1 as MNHEY and CDR2 as SVGAGI. The DNA of the CDR3 is TGTGCCAGCAGTTACCCGGCCGGGACAAACAATGAGCAGTTCTTC. Protein product: CASSYPAGTNNEQFF.

V usage is TRBV30 and J usage is TRBJ2-7; D is perhaps TRBD2 (5 bases). V dropped 2 bases and J dropped 5 bases, with 22 bases sitting between them. Germline assignment: CDR1 GTSNPN and CDR2 SVGIG (reference sequence). This CDR3 region has 16 residues. CDR3 loop: CAWSKDQRPYPHEQYF. The CDR3 nucleotides are TGTGCCTGGAGTAAGGATCAGCGGCCATACCCCCACGAGCAGTACTTC.

The sample holds many counts of this clonotype. The chain joins TRBV6-1 to TRBJ2-6; 8 positions agree with TRBD2. Germline V gene data show CDR1 as MNHNS and CDR2 as SASEGT. The CDR3 length is 16 residues. The V segment lost 3 bases and the J segment 2 bases; nucleotides outside the gene matches: 3. The CDR3 here is CASSELAGTGANVLTF. The CDR3 DNA follows: TGTGCCAGCAGTGAGCTAGCGGGTACTGGGGCCAACGTCCTGACTTTC.